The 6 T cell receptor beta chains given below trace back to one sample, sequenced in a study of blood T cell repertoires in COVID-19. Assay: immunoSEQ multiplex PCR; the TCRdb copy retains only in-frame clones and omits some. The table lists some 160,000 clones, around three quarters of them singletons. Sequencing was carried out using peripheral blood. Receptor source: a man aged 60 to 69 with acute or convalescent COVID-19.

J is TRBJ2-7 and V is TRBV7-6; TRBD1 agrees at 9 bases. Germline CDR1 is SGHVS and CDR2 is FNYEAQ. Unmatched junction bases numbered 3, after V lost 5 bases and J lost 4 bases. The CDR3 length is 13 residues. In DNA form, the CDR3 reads TGTGCCAGCAGCCACGGACAGGGGTACGAGCAGTACTTC. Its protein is CASSHGQGYEQYF.

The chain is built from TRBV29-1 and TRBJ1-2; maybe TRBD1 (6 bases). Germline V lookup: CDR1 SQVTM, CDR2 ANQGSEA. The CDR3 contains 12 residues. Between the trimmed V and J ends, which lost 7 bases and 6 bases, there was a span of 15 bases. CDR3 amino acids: CSGSRGLDGYTF. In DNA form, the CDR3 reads TGCAGCGGATCCAGGGGATTGGATGGCTACACCTTC.

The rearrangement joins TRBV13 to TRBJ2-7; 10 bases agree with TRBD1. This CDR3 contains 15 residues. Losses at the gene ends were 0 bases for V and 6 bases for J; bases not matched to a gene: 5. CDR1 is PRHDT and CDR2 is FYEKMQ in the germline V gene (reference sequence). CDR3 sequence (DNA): TGTGCCAGCAGCTTAGGACGGACAGGGGGAAGCGAGCAGTACTTC. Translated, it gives CASSLGRTGGSEQYF.

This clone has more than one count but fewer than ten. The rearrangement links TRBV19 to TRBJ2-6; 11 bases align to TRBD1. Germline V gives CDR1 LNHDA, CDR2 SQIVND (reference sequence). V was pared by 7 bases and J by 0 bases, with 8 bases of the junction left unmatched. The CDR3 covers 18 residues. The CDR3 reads CASTTGTGGLSGANVLTF. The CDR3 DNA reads TGTGCCAGTACCACCGGGACAGGGGGACTCTCTGGGGCCAACGTCCTGACTTTC.

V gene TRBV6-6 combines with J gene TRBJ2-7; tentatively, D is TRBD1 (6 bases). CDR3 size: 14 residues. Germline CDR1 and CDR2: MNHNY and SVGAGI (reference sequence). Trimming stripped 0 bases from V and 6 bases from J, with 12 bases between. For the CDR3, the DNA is TGTGCCAGCAGTTACTCGGGGGCGAGAGGCGAGCAGTACTTC. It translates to CASSYSGARGEQYF.

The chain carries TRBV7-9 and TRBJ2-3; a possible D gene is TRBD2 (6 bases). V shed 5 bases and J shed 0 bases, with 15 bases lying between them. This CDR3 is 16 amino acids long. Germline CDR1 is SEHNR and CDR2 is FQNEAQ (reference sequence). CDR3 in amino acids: CASSAHWSGSTDTQYF. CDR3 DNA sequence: TGTGCCAGCAGCGCCCATTGGAGCGGGAGCACAGATACGCAGTATTTT.